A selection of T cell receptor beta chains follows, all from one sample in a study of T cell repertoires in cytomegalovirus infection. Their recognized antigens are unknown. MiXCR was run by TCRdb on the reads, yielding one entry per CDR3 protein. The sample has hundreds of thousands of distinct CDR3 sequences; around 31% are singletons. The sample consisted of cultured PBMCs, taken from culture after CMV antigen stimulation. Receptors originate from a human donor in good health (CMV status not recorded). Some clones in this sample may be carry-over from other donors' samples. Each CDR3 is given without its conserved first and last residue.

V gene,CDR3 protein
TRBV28,ASSLPYSGREETQY
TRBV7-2,ASTLRGGQETQY
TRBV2,ASSEMETEIQTQY
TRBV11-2,ASSFRGKSYEQY
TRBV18,ASSPEGIGNYGYT
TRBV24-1,ATNPPGQAILKNTGELF
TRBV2,ASSEDNYTQY
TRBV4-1,ASSQDNRGTGNTIY
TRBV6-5,ASGRGGAVGTGELF
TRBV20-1,SASLAGVAETQY
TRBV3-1,ASSSPGTESSYEQY
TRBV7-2,ASAVESSYNEQF
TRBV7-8,ASSLRGVRETQY
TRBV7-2,ASSLVPRAVNTEAF
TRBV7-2,ASSSTRPSSYNEQF
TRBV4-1,ASSRTGVRIYEQY
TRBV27,ASSLTGTGYGYT
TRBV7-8,ASSGITFADTQY
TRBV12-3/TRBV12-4,ASSPFGGGSVSYEQY
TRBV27,ASTRPGIHEQY
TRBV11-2,ASSLDLGALH
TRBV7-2,ASSSKAPRRGSGNTIY
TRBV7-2,ASSSRQPYGYT
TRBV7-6,ASSQPKISYEQY
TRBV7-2,ASSLAQGMLTSYEQY
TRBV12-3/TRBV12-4,ASTTGPHQPQH
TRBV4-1,ASSQFWEGVGETQY
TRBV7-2,ASSLYGAEQY
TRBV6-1,ASSELGEMNTEAF
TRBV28,ASSSSGGGNNEKLF
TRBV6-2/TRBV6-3,ASSYPAGANYEQY
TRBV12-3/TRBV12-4,ASSLTGRYGYT
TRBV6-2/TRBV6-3,ASRPLAGAHNEQF
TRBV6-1,ASSLYPQGAVDTQY
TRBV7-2,ASSSLPVGTRGEQY
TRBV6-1,ASSDWDSPYNEQF
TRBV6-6,ASSYRGQVPLNTEAF
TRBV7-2,ASSPQGAMNTEAF
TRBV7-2,ASSLRLAGVGIQY
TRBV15,ATRKVQTGELF
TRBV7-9,ASSLSRVLKEKLF
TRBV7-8,ASSRLRRSGYT
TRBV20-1,SSRGAGGDYGYT
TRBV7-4,ASSLWQRETQY
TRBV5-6,ASSPAGRNEQY
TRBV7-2,ASSPSGAGDEQF
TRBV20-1,SARPRVIPYEQY
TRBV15,ATSYNRAGQPQH